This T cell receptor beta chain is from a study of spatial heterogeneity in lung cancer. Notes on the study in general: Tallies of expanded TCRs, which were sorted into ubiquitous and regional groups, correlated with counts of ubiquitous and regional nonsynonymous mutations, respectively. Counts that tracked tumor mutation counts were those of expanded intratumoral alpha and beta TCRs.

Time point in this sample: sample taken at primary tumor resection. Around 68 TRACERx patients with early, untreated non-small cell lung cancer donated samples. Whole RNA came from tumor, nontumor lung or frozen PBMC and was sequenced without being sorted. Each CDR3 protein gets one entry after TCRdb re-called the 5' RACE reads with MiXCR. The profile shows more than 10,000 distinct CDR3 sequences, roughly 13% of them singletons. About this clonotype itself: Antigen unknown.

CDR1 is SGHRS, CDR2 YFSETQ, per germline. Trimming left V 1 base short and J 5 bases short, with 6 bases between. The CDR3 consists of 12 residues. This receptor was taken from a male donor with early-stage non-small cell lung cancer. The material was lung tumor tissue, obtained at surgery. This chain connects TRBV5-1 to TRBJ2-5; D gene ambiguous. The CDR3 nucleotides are TGCGCCAGCAGCTTGATCTTGGAGACCCAGTACTTC. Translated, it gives CASSLILETQYF.